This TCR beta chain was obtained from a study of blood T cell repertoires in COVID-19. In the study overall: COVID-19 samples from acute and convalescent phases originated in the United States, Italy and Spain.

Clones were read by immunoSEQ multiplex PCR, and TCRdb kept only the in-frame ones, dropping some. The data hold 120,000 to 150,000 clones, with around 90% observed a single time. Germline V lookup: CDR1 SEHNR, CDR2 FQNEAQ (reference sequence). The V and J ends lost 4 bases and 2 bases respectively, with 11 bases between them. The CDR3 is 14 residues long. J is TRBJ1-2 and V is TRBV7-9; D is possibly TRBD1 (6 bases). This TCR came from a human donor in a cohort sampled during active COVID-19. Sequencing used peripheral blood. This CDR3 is CASSYTGSNYGYTF. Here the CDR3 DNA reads TGTGCCAGCAGCTACACAGGGAGCAACTATGGCTACACCTTC.